The 20 T cell receptor beta chains reported below all come from one sample, sequenced in a study of T cell responses to AZD1222 COVID-19 vaccine. Data came from immunoSEQ multiplex PCR; TCRdb stores just in-frame clones and leaves some out. The repertoire holds under 45,000 clones, with about 89% as singletons. Sequencing used peripheral blood, obtained on day 0 of AZD1222 vaccination. These receptors were taken from an adult in good health.

This clone was counted once. The rearrangement joins TRBV28 to TRBJ1-1; perhaps TRBD1 as D (5 bases). The V end lost 11 bases, the J end lost 4 bases, and 14 bases lay between the germline ends. Germline CDR1 and CDR2: MDHEN and SYDVKM. This CDR3 comprises 12 residues. The CDR3: CAAAGGSTEAFF. In nucleotides, the CDR3 is TGTGCCGCAGCCGGGGGGAGCACTGAAGCTTTCTTT.

The chain recombines TRBV7-7 with TRBJ2-2; the match to TRBD2 covers 11 bases. Per the germline V gene, CDR1 is SSHAT and CDR2 is FNYEAQ (reference sequence). The CDR3 has 16 residues. Germline trimming cut 3 bases from V and 1 base from J; bases unmatched to any gene: 1. In DNA, the CDR3 is TGTGCCAGCAGCTTTGGACTAGCGGGGAACACCGGGGAGCTGTTTTTT. It is translated as CASSFGLAGNTGELFF.

The chain uses TRBV14 and TRBJ2-3; TRBD2 matches 9 bases. This CDR3 is 17 amino acids long. The germline V gene has CDR1 SGHDN and CDR2 FVKESK. Unmatched junction bases numbered 5, after V lost 1 base and J lost 0 bases. CDR3 amino acids: CASSQVAGVTSTDTQYF. CDR3 bases: TGTGCCAGCAGCCAAGTAGCGGGAGTTACTAGCACAGATACGCAGTATTTT.

The CDR3 loop is CASSLAGAPRNYTF. CDR3 nucleotides: TGCGCCAGCAGCTTGGCAGGGGCCCCCCGCAACTACACCTTC. The gene calls are TRBV5-1 and TRBJ1-2, with D possibly being TRBD1 (6 bases). The germline CDR1 and CDR2 sequences are SGHRS and YFSETQ. The CDR3 is 14 amino acids. The V end lost 0 bases, the J end lost 10 bases, and 16 bases lay between the germline ends.

The chain couples TRBV3-1 (or the pseudogene TRBV3-2) to TRBJ2-3; D is perhaps TRBD2 (6 bases). The CDR3 runs 14 residues. Germline V gives CDR1 LGHDT, CDR2 YNNKEL (reference sequence). V was cut by 1 base and J by 5 bases, with 10 bases left in between. The CDR3 DNA reads TGTGCCAGCAGCCAAGGGCACGGGAGAGATACGCAGTATTTT. Translation: CASSQGHGRDTQYF.

This rearrangement joins TRBV7-2 to TRBJ2-7; D remains unclear. V was trimmed by 6 bases and J by 6 bases, leaving 18 bases between them. The CDR3 runs to 14 residues. Germline CDR1 reads SGHTA; CDR2 reads FQGNSA. The CDR3 here is CASRPPIGHGEQYF. CDR3 nucleotide sequence: TGTGCCAGCAGGCCCCCCATCGGGCACGGCGAGCAGTACTTC.

This clone was counted a few times. The chain employs TRBV4-2 and TRBJ2-1; 9 bases fit TRBD2. The CDR3 length is 16 residues. V shed 0 bases, J shed 2 bases, and the junction held 2 bases outside the gene matches. Germline values: CDR1 LGHNA, CDR2 YNFKEQ. CDR3 amino acids: CASSQEGGGAYNEQFF. The CDR3 bases are TGTGCCAGCAGCCAAGAAGGCGGGGGGGCCTACAATGAGCAGTTCTTC.

This clone was recorded only once. V usage is TRBV7-8 and J usage is TRBJ2-7; 7 bases fit TRBD1. Germline CDR1 reads SGHVS; CDR2 reads FQNEAQ. The V gene end was trimmed by 5 bases and the J gene end by 3 bases; junction bases not matched to a gene: 7. The CDR3 is 14 amino acids. The CDR3 reads CASSRGQPDYEQYF. As DNA, the CDR3 is TGTGCCAGCAGCCGGGGACAGCCGGACTACGAGCAGTACTTC.

The chain links TRBV11-3 to TRBJ2-5; TRBD2 might be the D (5 bases). Trimming took off 1 base at V and 4 bases at J, with 7 bases between the two ends. The CDR3 is 13 residues long. CDR1 is SGHNT, CDR2 YENEEA, per germline. CDR3 residues: CASSLGRGETQYF. Written as DNA, the CDR3 is TGTGCCAGCAGCTTAGGCCGGGGAGAGACCCAGTACTTC.

This chain joins TRBV3-1 (or the pseudogene TRBV3-2) and TRBJ2-1, with D tentatively TRBD2 (6 bases). V dropped 0 bases and J dropped 5 bases, with 11 bases sitting between them. The germline V gene has CDR1 LGHDT and CDR2 YNNKEL (reference sequence). CDR3 length: 15 amino acids. The CDR3 DNA reads TGTGCCAGCAGCCAAGACCTAGCGTCTCACAATGAGCAGTTCTTC. Its protein is CASSQDLASHNEQFF.

J is TRBJ1-1 and V is TRBV3-1 (or the pseudogene TRBV3-2); possible D gene TRBD1, 6 bases. V was shortened by 5 bases and J by 2 bases, with 12 bases between the two germline ends. The CDR3 sequence is 14 residues long. Germline V gives CDR1 LGHDT, CDR2 YNNKEL (reference sequence). Here the CDR3 reads CASSLTGSNTEAFF. The CDR3 region has the DNA TGTGCCAGCAGCTTAACAGGGTCCAACACTGAAGCTTTCTTT.

The sample holds one count of this clone. The chain is built from TRBV29-1 and TRBJ1-1; perhaps TRBD1 as D (5 bases). This CDR3 is built from 13 residues. From germline, CDR1 is SQVTM and CDR2 ANQGSEA. V gave up 6 bases and J gave up 3 bases, with 14 bases separating them. The CDR3 region is CSVRTVGDTEAFF. As DNA, the CDR3 is TGCAGCGTCCGGACGGTAGGGGACACTGAAGCTTTCTTT.

The rearrangement links TRBV28 to TRBJ2-3; tentative D call: TRBD1 (7 bases). The CDR3 is 15 residues long. Trimming left V 6 bases short and J 3 bases short, with 16 bases between. Germline CDR1 reads MDHEN; CDR2 reads SYDVKM. This CDR3 reads CASSSGGSATDTQYF. The DNA for the CDR3 is TGTGCCAGCAGCTCAGGGGGGTCCGCGACAGATACGCAGTATTTT.

This clone was seen a single time. The chain is built from TRBV9 and TRBJ1-2; D perhaps matches TRBD1 (5 bases). CDR3 length: 15 residues. Germline CDR1 is SGDLS and CDR2 is YYNGEE. V was shortened by 0 bases and J by 5 bases, with 14 bases between the two germline ends. CDR3 region: CASSVEPGDRYGYTF. CDR3 in DNA: TGTGCCAGCAGCGTAGAACCGGGGGACCGGTATGGCTACACCTTC.

This chain connects TRBV7-2 to TRBJ2-3; possible D gene TRBD2, 5 bases. The CDR3 is made up of 18 amino acids. Germline V CDR1 and CDR2: SGHTA, FQGNSA. V lost 1 base, J lost 2 bases, and 19 bases lay in between. This CDR3 reads CASSLGFRGAPDTDTQYF. CDR3 nucleotides: TGTGCCAGCAGCTTAGGCTTTCGGGGAGCGCCCGACACAGATACGCAGTATTTT.

A few counts support this clone. This sequence joins TRBV7-9 and TRBJ1-3; 9 nucleotides line up with TRBD1. This CDR3 comprises 16 residues. The germline V gene encodes CDR1 SEHNR and CDR2 FQNEAQ (reference sequence). After removal of 6 bases from V and 0 bases from J, the junction contained 6 bases not matched to a gene. The CDR3 here is CASSFPTGGSGNTIYF. As DNA, the CDR3 is TGTGCCAGCAGTTTTCCGACAGGGGGCTCTGGAAACACCATATATTTT.

This chain connects TRBV5-4 to TRBJ1-4; D is uncertain. This CDR3 contains 12 residues. Trimming cost V 7 bases and J 5 bases, with 9 bases left between them. CDR1 is SGHNT and CDR2 is YYREEE in the germline V gene (reference sequence). CDR3 amino acids: CASGKANEKLFF. The CDR3 nucleotides are TGTGCCAGCGGAAAGGCGAATGAAAAACTGTTTTTT.

The genes are TRBV27 and TRBJ2-7; D tentatively fits TRBD1 or TRBD2 (5 bases each). Germline CDR1 MNHEY, CDR2 SMNVEV (reference sequence). The CDR3 totals 16 residues. With 5 bases removed from V and 4 bases from J, the gap between germline ends came to 21 bases. The CDR3 sequence is CASSPRDPFPGYEQYF. CDR3 bases: TGTGCCAGCAGTCCCCGGGACCCCTTCCCAGGATACGAGCAGTACTTC.

The rearrangement links TRBV6-5 to TRBJ1-1, with D tentatively TRBD1 (6 bases). The CDR3 is 12 residues long. Trimming removed 6 bases at V and 8 bases at J, with 13 bases between. In germline, CDR1 is MNHEY, CDR2 SVGAGI. This chain's CDR3 is CASRPTGQEAFF. CDR3 sequence (DNA): TGTGCCAGCAGGCCAACTGGACAGGAAGCTTTCTTT.

This chain uses TRBV28 with TRBJ1-1; D not certain. The CDR3 runs to 12 residues. V lost 7 bases to trimming and J lost 8 bases, with 14 bases between them. Per the germline V gene, CDR1 is MDHEN and CDR2 is SYDVKM. The CDR3, as DNA: TGTGCCAGCATGTCGCCGCTCCTAGAAGCTTTCTTT. Its translation: CASMSPLLEAFF.